This T cell receptor (beta chain) stems from a study of Ad26.COV2.S vaccination and SARS-CoV-2 variants (dated by TCRdb to the early 2020s). At the level of the whole study: Donors in the vaccine arm were drawn from COV1001, a multicentre, randomized, double-blind, placebo-controlled phase I-IIa trial testing Ad26.COV2.S in healthy adults. Blinding of investigators to trial group allocation was maintained during experiments and outcome assessment. A total of around 32 samples were included in the TCR-sequenced set, comprising some 20 Ad26.COV2.S vaccine recipients, 5 placebo recipients and 8 SARS-CoV-2 convalescent individuals. Trial participants were randomized into five groups of five, in which low-dose or high-dose Ad26.COV2.S was given once or twice, or placebo was given on both occasions. TCRbeta repertoire sequencing served as the tool for gauging how specific and how broad the SARS-CoV-2-reactive T cell receptors were following Ad26.COV2.S vaccination. Dosing of Ad26.COV2.S was intramuscular, at either 5x10^10 or 1x10^11 viral particles, delivered as one shot or as two shots spaced 56 days apart. Broader findings and caveats from the paper: After vaccination, substantial breadth of spike-specific CD8+ and CD4+ T cell responses was reported. Spike-specific TCR breadth was higher in Ad26.COV2.S recipients than in placebo recipients (P = 0.0014). Comparable non-spike TCR breadth was observed between vaccine and placebo recipients, consistent with only spike being contained in the vaccine. The study was not powered for comparison of responses between vaccine doses or regimens. The authors noted that total T cell responses may have been underestimated by the TCR breadth and depth analyses.

Sequences SNHLY (CDR1) and FYNNEI (CDR2) are obtained from the germline V gene. The CDR3 contains 14 residues, cysteine and phenylalanine counted. Only the CDR3 DNA is retained, 42 bases long and in frame from the first base. V is clipped by 7 bases and J by 3 bases, and the sequence between their germline boundaries is 13 bases long. As regards this clone: Its antigen remains unidentified. Base qualities are not at hand, and no much larger clone is one base apart.

The immunoSEQ Assay was the method used to sequence TCRbeta CDR3 regions. After extraction, genomic DNA underwent amplification by bias-controlled multiplex PCR, followed by high-throughput sequencing. Processing in the source paper ran as follows. To quantify the absolute abundance of every unique TCRbeta CDR3 region, sequences were collapsed and filtered. T cell fraction was estimated by normalizing TCRbeta template counts to usable DNA, with usable DNA measured through amplification of reference genes found in all nucleated cells. Repertoire TCRs were annotated as SARS-CoV-2-specific by exact matching of V gene, CDR3 amino acid sequence and J gene to a known reactive TCR set. The reference SARS-CoV-2 TCR set was obtained from MIRA and was filtered for enrichment in COVID-19-positive ImmuneCODE repertoires, whereby public or cross-reactive TCRs were removed. Using the MIRA antigens, annotated TCRs were further analysed by specific ORF or by position within an ORF. Depth was the summed frequency of annotated unique rearrangements, while breadth was defined as annotated unique rearrangements over total unique productive rearrangements. Two-sided Wilcoxon rank-sum tests were applied when comparing TCR breadth between groups. Not all clones reach the TCRdb copy of this immuneACCESS table, which keeps in-frame sequences only. Checked studies attribute under half of the gap to unresolved V genes and leave the rest unexplained. V and J calls plus clone size are reproduced from that table; the DNA served to infer D and trimming. In all, the sample holds hundreds of thousands of clones, and 87% of those were seen once. The ten largest make up about 3.1% of the sample.

According to the study, the label for this sample's treatment or condition signals: around 19 received Ad26.COV2.S at low or high dose, single or two shots; roughly five received placebo; per-sample allocation not given. For vaccine and placebo recipients, the sequenced repertoires came from samples collected on day 63 after the first injection. Between 29 July and 7 August 2020, Cohort 1b enrolled around 24 adults aged 18-55 years at one site in Boston, USA. As a vaccine, Ad26.COV2.S was a replication-incompetent adenovirus type 26 vector that expressed a prefusion-stabilized SARS-CoV-2 spike protein derived from the original Wuhan strain.

This receptor chain uses TRBV2 and TRBJ1-5; perhaps TRBD1 is the D gene, with 6 bases matching. The input for sequencing was peripheral blood, taken in a trial of Ad26.COV2.S vaccine versus placebo. This sequence was found in a person between 18 and 65 years old who received the Ad26.COV2.S COVID-19 vaccine or a placebo. The CDR3 region has the sequence CASKPDSFNQPQHF. The DNA is TGTGCCAGCAAGCCGGACAGCTTCAATCAGCCCCAGCATTTT. The CDR3, completed at both ends by the reference TRBV2 and TRBJ1-5 genes, gives the full variable domain EPEVTQTPSHQVTQMGQEVILRCVPISNHLYFYWYRQILGQKVEFLVSFYNNEISEKSEIFDDQFSVERPDGSNFTLKIRSTKLEDSAMYFCASKPDSFNQPQHFGDGTRLSIL.